The clone carrying this T cell receptor beta chain has a count of ten or more. Antigen specificity is unknown. This entry comes from a study of regulatory T cells in long-lasting Graves disease. Study-level points and caveats: Study was limited to peripheral blood, excluding thyroid tissue. Graves' patients with persistent disease showed TCR diversity lower than patients newly diagnosed.

Time point reported: newly diagnosed GD, antithyroid drugs for less than 3 months. With RNA extracted from PBMCs as input, the TCR library was made. HTBI primers from iRepertoire and Arm-PCR of CDR3 regions yielded the TCR beta libraries. Per the study methods: The samples yielded 50 to 80 TRBV and 14 to 15 TRBJ segments. TCRdb re-called the multiplex PCR reads with MiXCR, one entry per CDR3 protein. These V and J calls derive from TCRdb rather than the authors' analysis. The sample has 300,000 to 400,000 distinct CDR3 sequences; over 15% are singletons. Germline trimming cut 1 base from V and 7 bases from J; bases unmatched to any gene: 7. This CDR3 region has 15 residues. The same specimen was also included in a second study, on T cells in Graves' hyperthyroidism and ophthalmopathy. That study reports: In simple terms, a model built on 13 V-J features told ophthalmopathy apart from stable hyperthyroidism.

The chain combines TRBV12-3 or TRBV12-4 with TRBJ2-4, with 7 bases aligning to TRBD1. The clonotype comes from a man aged 35 to 55 with Graves disease. This sample comprised peripheral blood mononuclear cells (PBMCs), obtained at new diagnosis, from a patient treated with antithyroid drugs. The CDR3, as DNA: TGTGCCAGCAGTTTAGGGAGGACAGGCGGGAACATTCAGTACTTC. Amino acids: CASSLGRTGGNIQYF.